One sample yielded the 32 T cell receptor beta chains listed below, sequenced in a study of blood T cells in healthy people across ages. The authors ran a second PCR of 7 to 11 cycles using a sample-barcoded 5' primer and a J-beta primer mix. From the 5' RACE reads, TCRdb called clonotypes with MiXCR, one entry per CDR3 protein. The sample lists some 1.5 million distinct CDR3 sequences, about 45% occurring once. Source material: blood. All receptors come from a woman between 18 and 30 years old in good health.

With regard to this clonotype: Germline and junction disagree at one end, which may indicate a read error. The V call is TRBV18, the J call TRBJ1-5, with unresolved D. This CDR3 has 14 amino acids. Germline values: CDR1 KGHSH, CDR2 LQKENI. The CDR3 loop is CASLPISGYQPQHF. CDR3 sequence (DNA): TGTGCCAGCTTACCAATTTCCGGGTATCAGCCCCAGCATTTT.

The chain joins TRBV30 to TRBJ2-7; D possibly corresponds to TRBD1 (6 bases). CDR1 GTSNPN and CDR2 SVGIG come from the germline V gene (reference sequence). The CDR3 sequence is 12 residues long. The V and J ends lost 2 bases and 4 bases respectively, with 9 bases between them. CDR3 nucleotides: TGTGCCTGGAGTCCGACAGGATACGAGCAGTACTTC. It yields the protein CAWSPTGYEQYF. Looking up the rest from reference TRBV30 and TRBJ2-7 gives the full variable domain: SQTIHQWPATLVQPVGSPLSLECTVEGTSNPNLYWYRQAAGRGLQLLFYSVGIGQISSEVPQNLSASRPQDRQFILSSKKLLLSDSGFYLCAWSPTGYEQYFGPGTRLTVT.

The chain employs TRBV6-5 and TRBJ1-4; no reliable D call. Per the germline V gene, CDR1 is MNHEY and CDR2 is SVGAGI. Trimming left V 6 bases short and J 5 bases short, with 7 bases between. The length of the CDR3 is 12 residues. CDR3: CASSTRNEKLFF. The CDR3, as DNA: TGTGCCAGCAGCACTAGGAATGAAAAACTGTTTTTT.

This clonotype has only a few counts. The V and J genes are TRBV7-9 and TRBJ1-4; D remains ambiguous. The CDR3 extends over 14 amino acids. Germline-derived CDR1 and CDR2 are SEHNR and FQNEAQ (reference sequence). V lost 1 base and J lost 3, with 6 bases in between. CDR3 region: CASSLVGSNEKLFF. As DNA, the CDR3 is TGTGCCAGCAGCTTAGTGGGATCTAATGAAAAACTGTTTTTT. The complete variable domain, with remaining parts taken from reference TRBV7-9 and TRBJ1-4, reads DTGVSQNPRHKITKRGQNVTFRCDPISEHNRLYWYRQTLGQGPEFLTYFQNEAQLEKSRLLSDRFSAERPKGSFSTLEIQRTEQGDSAMYLCASSLVGSNEKLFFGSGTQLSVL.

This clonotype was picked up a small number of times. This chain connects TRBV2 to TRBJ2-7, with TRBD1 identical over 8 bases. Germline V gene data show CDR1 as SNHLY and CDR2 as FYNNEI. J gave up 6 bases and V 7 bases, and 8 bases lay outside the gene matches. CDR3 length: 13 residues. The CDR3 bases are TGTGCCAGCATTTCCGGGACAGGTCTCGAGCAGTACTTC. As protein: CASISGTGLEQYF.

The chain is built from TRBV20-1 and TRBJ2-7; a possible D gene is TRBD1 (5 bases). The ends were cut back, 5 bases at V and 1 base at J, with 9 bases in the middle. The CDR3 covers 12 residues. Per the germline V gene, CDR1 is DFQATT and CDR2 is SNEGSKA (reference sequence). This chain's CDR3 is CSAVRGSYEQYF. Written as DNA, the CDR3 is TGCAGTGCTGTTAGGGGATCCTACGAGCAGTACTTC.

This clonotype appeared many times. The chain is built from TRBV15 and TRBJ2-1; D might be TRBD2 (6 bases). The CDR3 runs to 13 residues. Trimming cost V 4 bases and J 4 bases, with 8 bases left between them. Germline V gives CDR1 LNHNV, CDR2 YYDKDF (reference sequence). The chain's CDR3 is CATSTGLYNEQFF. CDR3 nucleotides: TGTGCCACCAGCACCGGACTATACAATGAGCAGTTCTTC.

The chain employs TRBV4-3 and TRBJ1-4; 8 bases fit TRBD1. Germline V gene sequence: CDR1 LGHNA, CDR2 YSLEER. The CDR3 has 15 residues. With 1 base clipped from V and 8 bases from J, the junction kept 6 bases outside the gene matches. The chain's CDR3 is CASSQGQGLGEKLFF. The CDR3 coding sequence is TGCGCCAGCAGCCAAGGACAGGGGTTGGGGGAAAAACTGTTTTTT.

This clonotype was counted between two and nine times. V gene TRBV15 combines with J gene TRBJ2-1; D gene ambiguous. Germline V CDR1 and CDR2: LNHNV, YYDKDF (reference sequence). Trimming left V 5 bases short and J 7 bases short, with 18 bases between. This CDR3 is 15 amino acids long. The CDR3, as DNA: TGTGCCACCAGCCGGTACGGTCAGCCCCTAAATGAGCAGTTCTTC. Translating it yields CATSRYGQPLNEQFF.

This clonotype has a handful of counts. CDR3 nucleotide sequence: TGTGCCAGCAGTTTGGGGACCGGGCCAATTCAGCATTTT. Amino acids: CASSLGTGPIQHF. The chain joins TRBV12-3 or TRBV12-4 to TRBJ1-5; tentatively, D is TRBD1 (5 bases). The CDR3 is 13 residues long. V lost 3 bases to trimming and J lost 13 bases, with 16 bases between them.

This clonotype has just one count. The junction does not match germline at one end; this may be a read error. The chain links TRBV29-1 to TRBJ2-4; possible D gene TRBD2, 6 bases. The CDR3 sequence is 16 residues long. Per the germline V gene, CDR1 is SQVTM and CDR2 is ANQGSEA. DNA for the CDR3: TGCAGCGTTGCAGGGCATACCCCACTAGCCAAAAGCATTCAGTACTTC. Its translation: CSVAGHTPLAKSIQYF. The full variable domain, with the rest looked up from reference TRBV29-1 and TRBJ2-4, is SAVISQKPSRDICQRGTSLTIQCQVDSQVTMMFWYRQQPGQSLTLIATANQGSEATYESGFVIDKFPISRPNLTFSTLTVSNMSPEDSSIYLCSVAGHTPLAKSIQYFGAGTRLSVL.

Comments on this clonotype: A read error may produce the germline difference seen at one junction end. The CDR3, as DNA: TGTGCCGGCAGTATCACAGGGAAGACCCCCAATCAGCCCCAGCATTTT. Its translation is CAGSITGKTPNQPQHF. The chain links TRBV6-5 to TRBJ1-5, with D possibly matching TRBD1 (6 bases). CDR1 is MNHEY and CDR2 is SVGAGI in the germline V gene. This CDR3 has 16 amino acids.

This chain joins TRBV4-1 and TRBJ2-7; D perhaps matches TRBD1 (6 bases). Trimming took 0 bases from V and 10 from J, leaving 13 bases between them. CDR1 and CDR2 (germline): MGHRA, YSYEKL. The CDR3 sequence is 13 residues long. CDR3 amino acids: CASSQEALGAQYF. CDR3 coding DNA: TGCGCCAGCAGCCAAGAGGCGCTGGGGGCCCAGTACTTC.

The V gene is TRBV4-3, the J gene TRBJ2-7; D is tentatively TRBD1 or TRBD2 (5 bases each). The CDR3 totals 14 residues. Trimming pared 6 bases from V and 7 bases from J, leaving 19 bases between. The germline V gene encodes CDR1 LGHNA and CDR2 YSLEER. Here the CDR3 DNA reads TGCGCCAGCAGGGACTCTTCTGGGACCAATGAGCAGTACTTC. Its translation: CASRDSSGTNEQYF.

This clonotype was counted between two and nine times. Written as DNA, the CDR3 is TGTGCCAGCAGCCCCCTTCCCCGCTTTTATGGGACGGAAAATTCACCCCTCCACTTT. This encodes CASSPLPRFYGTENSPLHF. V and J are TRBV7-2 and TRBJ1-6; the D gene is possibly TRBD1 (5 bases). The CDR3 is 19 residues long. Trimming removed 5 bases at V and 7 bases at J, with 27 bases between. The germline CDR1 and CDR2 sequences are SGHTA and FQGNSA.

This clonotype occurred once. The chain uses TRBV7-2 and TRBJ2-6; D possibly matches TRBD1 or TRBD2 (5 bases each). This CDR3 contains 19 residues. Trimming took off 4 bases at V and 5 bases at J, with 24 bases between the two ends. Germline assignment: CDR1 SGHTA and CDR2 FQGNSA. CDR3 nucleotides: TGTGCCAGCAGCTCCCGGGACGGACACGCAGGGAACAGGGCCAACGTCCTGACTTTC. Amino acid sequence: CASSSRDGHAGNRANVLTF.

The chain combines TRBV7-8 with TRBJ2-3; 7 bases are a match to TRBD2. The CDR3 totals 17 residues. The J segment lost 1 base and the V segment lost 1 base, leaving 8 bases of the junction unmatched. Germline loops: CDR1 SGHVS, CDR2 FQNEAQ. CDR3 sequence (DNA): TGTGCCAGCAGCTTAGTTCCGGGAGGCTCTGGCACAGATACGCAGTATTTT. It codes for CASSLVPGGSGTDTQYF. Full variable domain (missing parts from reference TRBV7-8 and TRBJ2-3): GAGVSQSPRYKVAKRGQDVALRCDPISGHVSLFWYQQALGQGPEFLTYFQNEAQLDKSGLPSDRFFAERPEGSVSTLKIQRTQQEDSAVYLCASSLVPGGSGTDTQYFGPGTRLTVL.

CDR3: CASSPDRTMYTEAFF. The CDR3 nucleotides are TGTGCCAGCAGCCCGGACAGGACGATGTACACTGAAGCTTTCTTT. The rearrangement links TRBV14 to TRBJ1-1, with TRBD1 matching 7 bases. CDR1 is SGHDN, CDR2 FVKESK, per germline. This CDR3 spans 15 amino acids. V gave up 4 bases and J gave up 3 bases; unmatched junction bases: 8.

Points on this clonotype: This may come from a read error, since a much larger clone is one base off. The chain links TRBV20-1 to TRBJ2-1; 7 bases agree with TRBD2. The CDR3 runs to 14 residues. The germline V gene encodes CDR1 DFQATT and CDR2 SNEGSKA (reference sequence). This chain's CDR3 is CSARDYGRYNGQFF. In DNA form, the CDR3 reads TGCAGTGCTAGAGATTACGGGAGGTACAATGGGCAGTTCTTC.

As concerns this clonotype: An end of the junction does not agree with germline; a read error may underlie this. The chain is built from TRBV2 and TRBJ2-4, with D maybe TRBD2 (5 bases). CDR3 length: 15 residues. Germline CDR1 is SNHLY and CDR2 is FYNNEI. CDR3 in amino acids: CASSAECLAKNSQYF. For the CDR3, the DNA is TGTGCCAGCAGTGCGGAGTGTCTAGCCAAAAACAGTCAGTACTTC.

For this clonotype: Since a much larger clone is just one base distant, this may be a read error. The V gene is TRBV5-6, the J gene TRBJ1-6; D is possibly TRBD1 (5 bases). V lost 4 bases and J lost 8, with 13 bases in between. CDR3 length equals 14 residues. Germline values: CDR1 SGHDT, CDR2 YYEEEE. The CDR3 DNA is TGTGCCAGCAGCGGGGGGACTGTCCATTCACCCCTCCACTTT. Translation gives CASSGGTVHSPLHF.

The CDR3: CASSLLAGGPLPSEQYF. CDR3 coding DNA: TGTGCCAGCAGCCTACTAGCGGGAGGGCCTCTCCCTAGCGAGCAGTACTTC. V is TRBV7-2 and J is TRBJ2-7; TRBD2 agrees at 13 bases. The CDR3 contains 17 residues. CDR1 is SGHTA, CDR2 FQGNSA, per germline. V was clipped by 5 bases and J by 6 bases; unmatched bases: 13.

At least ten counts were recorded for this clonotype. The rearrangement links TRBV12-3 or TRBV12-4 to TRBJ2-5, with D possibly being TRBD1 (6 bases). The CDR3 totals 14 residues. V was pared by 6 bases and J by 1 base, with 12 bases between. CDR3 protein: CASSFGQSQETQYF. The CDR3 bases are TGTGCCAGCAGCTTTGGACAGAGCCAAGAGACCCAGTACTTC.

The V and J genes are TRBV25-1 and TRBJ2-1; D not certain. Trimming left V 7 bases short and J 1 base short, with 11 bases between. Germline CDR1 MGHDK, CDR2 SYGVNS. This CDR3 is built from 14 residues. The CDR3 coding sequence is TGTGCCAGCACAATGGCTAGATCCTACAATGAGCAGTTCTTC. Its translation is CASTMARSYNEQFF. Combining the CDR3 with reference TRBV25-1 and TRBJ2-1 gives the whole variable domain EADIYQTPRYLVIGTGKKITLECSQTMGHDKMYWYQQDPGMELHLIHYSYGVNSTEKGDLSSESTVSRIRTEHFPLTLESARPSHTSQYLCASTMARSYNEQFFGPGTRLTVL.

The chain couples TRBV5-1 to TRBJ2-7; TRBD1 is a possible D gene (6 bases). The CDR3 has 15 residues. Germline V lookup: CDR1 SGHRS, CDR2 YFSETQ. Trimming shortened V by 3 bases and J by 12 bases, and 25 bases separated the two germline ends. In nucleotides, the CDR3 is TGCGCCAGCAGCTCCGGGACATTGCGCTCCAAGCGCCGGTACTTC. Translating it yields CASSSGTLRSKRRYF.

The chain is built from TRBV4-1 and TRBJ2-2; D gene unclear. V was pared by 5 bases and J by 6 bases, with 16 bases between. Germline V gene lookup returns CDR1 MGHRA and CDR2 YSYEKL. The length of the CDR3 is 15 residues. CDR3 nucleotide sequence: TGCGCCAGCAGCTCACAGAACAGAGGATCCGGGGAGCTGTTTTTT. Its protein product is CASSSQNRGSGELFF.

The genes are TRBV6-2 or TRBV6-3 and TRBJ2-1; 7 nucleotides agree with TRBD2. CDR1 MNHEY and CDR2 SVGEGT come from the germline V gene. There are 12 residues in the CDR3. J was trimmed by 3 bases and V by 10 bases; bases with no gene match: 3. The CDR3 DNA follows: TGTGCCACGGGGACTATCTACAATGAGCAGTTCTTC. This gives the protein CATGTIYNEQFF.

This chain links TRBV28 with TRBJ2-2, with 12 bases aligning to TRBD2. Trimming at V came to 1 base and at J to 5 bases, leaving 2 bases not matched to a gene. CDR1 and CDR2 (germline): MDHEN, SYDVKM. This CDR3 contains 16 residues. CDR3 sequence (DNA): TGTGCCAGCAGTTTATCCCTAGCGGGAGGGACCGGGGAGCTGTTTTTT. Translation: CASSLSLAGGTGELFF.

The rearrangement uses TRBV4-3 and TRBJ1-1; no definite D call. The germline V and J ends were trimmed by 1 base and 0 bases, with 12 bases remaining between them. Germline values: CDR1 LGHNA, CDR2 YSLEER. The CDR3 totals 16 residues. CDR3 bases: TGCGCCAGCAGCCAAGGGACGGGCCCTCTGAACACTGAAGCTTTCTTT. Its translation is CASSQGTGPLNTEAFF.

The CDR3 protein is CSARVRRQEDTEAFF. As DNA, the CDR3 is TGCAGTGCTAGAGTGCGGCGGCAGGAGGACACTGAAGCTTTCTTT. The chain has TRBV20-1 and TRBJ1-1; D not resolved. V gave up 1 base and J gave up 3 bases, with 15 bases separating them. The germline gives CDR1 DFQATT, CDR2 SNEGSKA (reference sequence). The CDR3 length is 15 residues.

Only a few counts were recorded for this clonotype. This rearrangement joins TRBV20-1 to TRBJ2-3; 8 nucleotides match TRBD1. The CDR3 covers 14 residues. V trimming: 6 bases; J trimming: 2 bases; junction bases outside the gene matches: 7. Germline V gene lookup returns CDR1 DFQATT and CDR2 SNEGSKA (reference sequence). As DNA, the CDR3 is TGCAGTGCCCGTACGGGACAGGCCACAGATACGCAGTATTTT. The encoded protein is CSARTGQATDTQYF.

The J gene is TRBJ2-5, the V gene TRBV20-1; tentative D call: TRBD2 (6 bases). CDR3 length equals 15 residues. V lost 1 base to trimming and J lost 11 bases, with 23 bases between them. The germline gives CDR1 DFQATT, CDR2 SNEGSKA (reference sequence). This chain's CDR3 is CSARGSQGLVNEQYF. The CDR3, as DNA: TGCAGTGCTAGAGGGTCCCAGGGACTTGTCAATGAGCAGTACTTC.